This TCR beta chain originates from a study of Tregs in tolerant kidney transplant recipients. Whole-study findings and limits: The small number of patients limits these findings pending further validation.

Germline V lookup: CDR1 SQVTM, CDR2 ANQGSEA. CDR3 size: 14 residues. Unmatched junction bases numbered 8, after V lost 6 bases and J lost 4 bases. Concerning this clone itself: Its antigen is not identified.

Libraries were prepared by immunoSEQ multiplex PCR; TCRdb keeps only in-frame clonotypes and omits some of them. The repertoire holds more than 25,000 clones, with about four fifths as singletons. The TCR sequence derives from a human donor in good health. Material for sequencing was Tregs from blood cultured with allogeneic cells. This chain joins TRBV29-1 and TRBJ2-5, with 10 bases fitting TRBD2. CDR3 nucleotides: TGCAGCGTCGCCCCTCTAGCGGGAGTAGAGACCCAGTACTTC. Amino acids: CSVAPLAGVETQYF.